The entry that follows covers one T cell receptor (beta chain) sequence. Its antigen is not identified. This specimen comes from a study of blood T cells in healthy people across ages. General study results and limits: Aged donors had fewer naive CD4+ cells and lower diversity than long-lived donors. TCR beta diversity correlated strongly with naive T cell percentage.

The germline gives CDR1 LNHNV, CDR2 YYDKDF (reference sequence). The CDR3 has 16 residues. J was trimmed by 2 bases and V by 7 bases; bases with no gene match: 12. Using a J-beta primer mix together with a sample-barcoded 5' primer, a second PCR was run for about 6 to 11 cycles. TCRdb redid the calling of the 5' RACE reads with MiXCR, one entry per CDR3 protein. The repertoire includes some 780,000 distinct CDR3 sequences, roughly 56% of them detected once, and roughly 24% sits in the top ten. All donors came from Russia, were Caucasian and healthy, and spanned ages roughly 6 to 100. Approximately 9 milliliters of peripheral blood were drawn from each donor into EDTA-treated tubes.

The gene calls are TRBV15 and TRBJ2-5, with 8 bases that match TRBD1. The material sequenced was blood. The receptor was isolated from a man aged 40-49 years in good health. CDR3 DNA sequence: TGTGCCACCACCGACCCAGGGGGCGCGGGTCAAGAGACCCAGTACTTC. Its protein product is CATTDPGGAGQETQYF.